The 30 T cell receptor beta chains below were found in one sample sequenced in a study of blood T cell repertoires in COVID-19. Measured with immunoSEQ multiplex PCR; TCRdb has only the in-frame clones, and not every one. Altogether a few hundred thousand clones are present, 70% to 90% being singletons, with the ten largest covering around 1.9%. Sequenced input: PBMCs or T cells enriched from blood (not recorded which). The receptor set was obtained from a man aged 40-50 years in a cohort exposed to, infected with or recovered from COVID-19 (not recorded which).

V is TRBV9 and J is TRBJ2-1; TRBD2 aligns across 8 bases. Germline CDR1 reads SGDLS; CDR2 reads YYNGEE. The CDR3 covers 15 residues. The trim removed 0 bases at V and 8 bases at J, leaving 7 bases unmatched. The CDR3: CASSVGTSPVDEQFF. CDR3 sequence (DNA): TGTGCCAGCAGCGTAGGGACTAGCCCCGTGGATGAGCAGTTCTTC.

The CDR3 DNA reads as TGCGCCAGCAGCTTGGAGACAGGGGGCAATCAGCCCCAGCATTTT. It translates to CASSLETGGNQPQHF. The chain joins TRBV5-1 to TRBJ1-5; TRBD1 aligns across 8 bases. Germline V CDR1 and CDR2: SGHRS, YFSETQ. V lost 0 bases and J lost 2; bases outside the gene matches: 1. The CDR3 consists of 15 residues.

The chain uses TRBV15 and TRBJ2-7; TRBD2 might be the D (5 bases). CDR3 length equals 14 residues. V lost 4 bases, J lost 1 base, and 11 bases lay in between. Germline values: CDR1 LNHNV, CDR2 YYDKDF (reference sequence). DNA for the CDR3: TGTGCCACCAGCAACGGGATGAGTTCCTACGAGCAGTACTTC. It is translated as CATSNGMSSYEQYF.

This sequence joins TRBV19 and TRBJ2-2, with 8 bases matching TRBD1. From germline, CDR1 is LNHDA and CDR2 SQIVND (reference sequence). Trimming cost V 3 bases and J 4 bases; bases outside gene matches: 4. The CDR3 extends over 15 amino acids. The CDR3 nucleotides read TGTGCCAGTAGTATGCGGACAGGGCCCACCGGGGAGCTGTTTTTT. Protein product: CASSMRTGPTGELFF.

The chain uses TRBV5-1 and TRBJ2-1; TRBD2 matches at 7 bases. V shed 0 bases and J 7 bases; nucleotides not matched to a gene: 13. This CDR3 has 17 amino acids. From germline, CDR1 is SGHRS and CDR2 YFSETQ. The CDR3 loop is CASSLGIGRASGNEQFF. CDR3 DNA: TGCGCCAGCAGCTTGGGGATAGGGAGGGCCTCCGGAAATGAGCAGTTCTTC. The full variable domain, with the rest looked up from reference TRBV5-1 and TRBJ2-1, is KAGVTQTPRYLIKTRGQQVTLSCSPISGHRSVSWYQQTPGQGLQFLFEYFSETQRNKGNFPGRFSGRQFSNSRSEMNVSTLELGDSALYLCASSLGIGRASGNEQFFGPGTRLTVL.

The chain uses TRBV4-2 and TRBJ1-2, with D hard to call. Trimming stripped 0 bases from V and 7 bases from J, with 9 bases between. This CDR3 contains 13 residues. Germline V CDR1 and CDR2: LGHNA, YNFKEQ. The CDR3 sequence is CASSQEGVVGYTF. For the CDR3, the DNA is TGTGCCAGCAGCCAAGAAGGAGTTGTTGGCTACACCTTC.

The rearrangement links TRBV7-8 to TRBJ2-1; perhaps TRBD2 as D (6 bases). The germline CDR1 and CDR2 sequences are SGHVS and FQNEAQ. The CDR3 covers 11 residues. V was cut by 5 bases and J by 13 bases, with 12 bases left in between. The DNA for the CDR3 is TGTGCCAGCAGCGCTGCACTAGCCCAGTTCTTC. This translates into CASSAALAQFF.

This chain joins TRBV28 and TRBJ2-2, with D maybe TRBD2 (6 bases). V dropped 3 bases and J dropped 2 bases, with 13 bases sitting between them. Germline V lookup: CDR1 MDHEN, CDR2 SYDVKM. The CDR3 is 16 residues long. This chain's CDR3 is CASSFGLAVNTGELFF. As DNA, the CDR3 is TGTGCCAGCAGTTTTGGTTTAGCGGTTAACACCGGGGAGCTGTTTTTT. Drawing the rest from reference TRBV28 and TRBJ2-2, the complete variable domain is DVKVTQSSRYLVKRTGEKVFLECVQDMDHENMFWYRQDPGLGLRLIYFSYDVKMKEKGDIPEGYSVSREKKERFSLILESASTNQTSMYLCASSFGLAVNTGELFFGEGSRLTVL.

The chain links TRBV5-1 to TRBJ2-1, with TRBD1 matching over 8 bases. This CDR3 spans 14 amino acids. V shed 5 bases, J shed 2 bases, and the junction held 3 bases outside the gene matches. Germline V gene data show CDR1 as SGHRS and CDR2 as YFSETQ. The DNA for the CDR3 is TGCGCCAGCAGTCAGGACAGGGCCTACAATGAGCAGTTCTTC. Amino acids: CASSQDRAYNEQFF.

V is TRBV15 and J is TRBJ1-5; 8 positions match TRBD1. This CDR3 is built from 16 residues. V lost 3 bases to trimming and J lost 0 bases; unmatched junction nucleotides: 4. Germline CDR1 and CDR2: LNHNV and YYDKDF (reference sequence). CDR3 in DNA: TGTGCCACCAGCAGGAAGACAGGGGTTAGCAATCAGCCCCAGCATTTT. As protein: CATSRKTGVSNQPQHF.

This clone was seen a handful of times. V usage is TRBV10-1 and J usage is TRBJ2-2; TRBD2 might be the D (5 bases). CDR3 length equals 13 residues. Per the germline V gene, CDR1 is WNHNN and CDR2 is SYGVQD (reference sequence). V dropped 0 bases and J dropped 10 bases, with 9 bases sitting between them. The CDR3 region has the DNA TGCGCCAGCAGTGAGTCCGAGGGAGCGGAGCTGTTTTTT. Its protein product is CASSESEGAELFF.

The chain joins TRBV5-4 to TRBJ2-7; 12 positions match TRBD2. This CDR3 region has 16 residues. Germline V gives CDR1 SGHNT, CDR2 YYREEE (reference sequence). V was clipped by 1 base and J by 2 bases; unmatched bases: 4. CDR3 region: CASSLQTSGSAYEQYF. CDR3 sequence (DNA): TGTGCCAGCAGCTTGCAGACTAGCGGGAGCGCCTACGAGCAGTACTTC.

The genes are TRBV6-5 and TRBJ2-1; D possibly corresponds to TRBD2 (6 bases). The germline V gene has CDR1 MNHEY and CDR2 SVGAGI. This CDR3 region has 16 residues. V dropped 0 bases and J dropped 6 bases, with 15 bases sitting between them. This chain's CDR3 is CASSYSILGRGNEQFF. The CDR3 coding sequence is TGTGCCAGCAGTTACTCGATTCTCGGGAGAGGCAATGAGCAGTTCTTC.

The chain is built from TRBV20-1 and TRBJ2-3, with 8 bases matching TRBD2. J gave up 3 bases and V 6 bases, and 8 bases lay outside the gene matches. The V gene's germline CDR1 is DFQATT and CDR2 SNEGSKA (reference sequence). The CDR3 extends over 14 amino acids. CDR3 in DNA: TGCAGTGCAAGTGGGTCTAGCGGGACAGATACGCAGTATTTT. It is translated as CSASGSSGTDTQYF.

The chain is built from TRBV6-1 and TRBJ1-3, with unresolved D. The CDR3 length is 16 residues. Trimming cost V 0 bases and J 2 bases, with 11 bases left between them. Per the germline V gene, CDR1 is MNHNS and CDR2 is SASEGT. The CDR3 sequence: CASSEAGGVAGNTIYF. CDR3 bases: TGTGCCAGCAGTGAAGCAGGCGGGGTTGCTGGAAACACCATATATTTT.

This chain joins TRBV10-3 and TRBJ1-4, with 8 bases that match TRBD1. CDR1 ENHRY and CDR2 SYGVKD come from the germline V gene. V was clipped by 1 base and J by 3 bases; unmatched bases: 1. This CDR3 comprises 15 residues. The CDR3 nucleotides are TGTGCCATCAGTGAGTGGGGACAGGCTAATGAAAAACTGTTTTTT. It translates to CAISEWGQANEKLFF.

The CDR3 reads CASSETGGPNEQFF. CDR3 in DNA: TGTGCCAGTAGCGAAACGGGAGGGCCGAATGAGCAGTTCTTC. The chain combines TRBV19 with TRBJ2-1; 8 nucleotides match TRBD2. From germline, CDR1 is LNHDA and CDR2 SQIVND (reference sequence). This CDR3 contains 14 residues. With 6 bases clipped from V and 7 bases from J, the junction kept 8 bases outside the gene matches.

The chain carries TRBV29-1 and TRBJ1-1; the D gene is possibly TRBD1 (5 bases). Germline V CDR1 and CDR2: SQVTM, ANQGSEA. This CDR3 spans 13 amino acids. The V and J ends lost 3 bases and 2 bases respectively, with 10 bases between them. CDR3 residues: CSVDRQRNTEAFF. The CDR3 nucleotides are TGCAGCGTTGACCGACAGAGAAACACTGAAGCTTTCTTT.

The chain carries TRBV14 and TRBJ1-1, with a weak D call TRBD1 (6 bases). In germline, CDR1 is SGHDN, CDR2 FVKESK. CDR3 length: 15 residues. Between the trimmed V and J ends, which lost 4 bases and 2 bases, there was a span of 14 bases. CDR3 in DNA: TGTGCCAGCAGCCTATCTACAGGGACAAACACTGAAGCTTTCTTT. Its protein product is CASSLSTGTNTEAFF.

The chain is built from TRBV5-1 and TRBJ2-1; D is possibly TRBD2 (6 bases). The V gene lost 2 bases and the J gene lost 0 bases, with 9 bases spanning the gap. The CDR3 length is 15 residues. Germline V CDR1 and CDR2: SGHRS, YFSETQ. CDR3 DNA sequence: TGCGCCAGCAGCTTCGGGGGAGACTCCTACAATGAGCAGTTCTTC. This translates into CASSFGGDSYNEQFF.

The chain combines TRBV19 with TRBJ1-4; TRBD1 might be the D (5 bases). Germline CDR1 LNHDA, CDR2 SQIVND (reference sequence). V was pared by 3 bases and J by 4 bases, with 9 bases between. The CDR3 is made up of 14 amino acids. The CDR3 sequence is CASSIWGDNEKLFF. Written as DNA, the CDR3 is TGTGCCAGTAGTATCTGGGGGGATAATGAAAAACTGTTTTTT.

This rearrangement joins TRBV23-1 to TRBJ1-3; 7 bases align to TRBD1. TRBV23-1 is recorded as an ORF, its role being uncertain. The CDR3 is 18 residues long. Trimming removed 3 bases from V and 1 base from J; junction bases left unmatched: 12. CDR3 in DNA: TGCGCCAGCAGTCAGGCCGGGGACAGCTGGAAGTCTGGAAACACCATATATTTT. This sequence encodes CASSQAGDSWKSGNTIYF.

About this clone itself: The junction departs from the called germline gene at one end, perhaps through a read error. The chain has TRBV6-1 and TRBJ1-5; a possible D gene is TRBD1 (5 bases). The CDR3 covers 17 residues. CDR1 and CDR2 (germline): MNHNS, SASEGT. The CDR3 spells CASSEGRGGNSDQPQHF. The CDR3 coding sequence is TGTGCCAGCAGTGAAGGGAGGGGCGGGAATAGCGATCAGCCCCAGCATTTT.

The chain couples TRBV3-1 (or the pseudogene TRBV3-2) to TRBJ1-5; D gene uncertain. The CDR3 contains 16 residues. The germline gives CDR1 LGHDT, CDR2 YNNKEL (reference sequence). V lost 2 bases and J 7 bases, leaving 18 bases between the germline ends. DNA of the CDR3: TGTGCCAGCAGCCAATTTGAGCCAAAGGTCGGGCAGCCCCAGCATTTT. Translation gives CASSQFEPKVGQPQHF.

This chain uses TRBV20-1 with TRBJ1-2, with D possibly matching TRBD1 (6 bases). Germline V gives CDR1 DFQATT, CDR2 SNEGSKA (reference sequence). V shed 3 bases and J shed 5 bases, with 13 bases lying between them. The CDR3 length is 13 residues. This CDR3 is CSASPDRNYGYTF. CDR3 nucleotides: TGCAGTGCTAGTCCCGACAGGAATTATGGCTACACCTTC.

The chain carries TRBV14 and TRBJ1-3, with D maybe TRBD1 (5 bases). V was trimmed by 1 base and J by 1 base, leaving 11 bases between them. The length of the CDR3 is 16 residues. Per the germline V gene, CDR1 is SGHDN and CDR2 is FVKESK. CDR3 sequence reads: CASSQVPGESGNTIYF. CDR3 sequence (DNA): TGTGCCAGCAGCCAAGTTCCGGGGGAATCTGGAAACACCATATATTTT. Drawing the rest from reference TRBV14 and TRBJ1-3, the complete variable domain is EAGVTQFPSHSVIEKGQTVTLRCDPISGHDNLYWYRRVMGKEIKFLLHFVKESKQDESGMPNNRFLAERTGGTYSTLKVQPAELEDSGVYFCASSQVPGESGNTIYFGEGSWLTVV.

The V call is TRBV14, the J call TRBJ1-1; a possible D gene is TRBD1 (5 bases). V lost 5 bases, J lost 1 base, and 11 bases lay in between. CDR1 is SGHDN, CDR2 FVKESK, per germline. The CDR3 is 14 residues long. DNA of the CDR3: TGTGCCAGCAGCGTACAGCAGGGGAACACTGAAGCTTTCTTT. Protein sequence: CASSVQQGNTEAFF.

This clone was counted only a few times. The chain joins TRBV3-1 (or the pseudogene TRBV3-2) to TRBJ1-1; D call uncertain. The CDR3 consists of 12 residues. V gave up 6 bases and J gave up 1 base, with 6 bases separating them. From germline, CDR1 is LGHDT and CDR2 YNNKEL (reference sequence). The CDR3 DNA follows: TGTGCCAGCAGGGCAGGGAACACTGAAGCTTTCTTT. Translation gives CASRAGNTEAFF.

This rearrangement joins TRBV18 to TRBJ1-5; TRBD1 matches 11 bases. The junction had 5 bases not matched to a gene; V was cut back by 3 bases and J by 7 bases. CDR3 size: 15 residues. CDR1 is KGHSH, CDR2 LQKENI, per germline. Here the CDR3 reads CASSPGTGGWQPQHF. CDR3 DNA: TGTGCCAGCTCACCCGGGACAGGGGGATGGCAGCCCCAGCATTTT.

The chain carries TRBV5-4 and TRBJ1-1, with D perhaps matching TRBD1 (5 bases). There are 15 residues in the CDR3. Trimming removed 2 bases from V and 0 bases from J, with 11 bases in between. Germline-derived CDR1 and CDR2 are SGHNT and YYREEE (reference sequence). CDR3 DNA sequence: TGTGCCAGCAGCTTCGGGGGTATGGTGAACACTGAAGCTTTCTTT. Residues: CASSFGGMVNTEAFF.